This TCR beta chain was recorded in a study of shared clonotypes between healthy human individuals. Study summary: Two female and three male donors aged 18 to 49 were enrolled. Regarding the study as a whole: Non-shared clonotypes had lower generation probabilities than clonotypes shared by all four sorted-subset donors. Naive subsets generally had larger estimated richness than memory subsets.

Clones were read by immunoSEQ multiplex PCR, and TCRdb kept only the in-frame ones, dropping some. The sample yields some 1 million clones, about three quarters seen once. This CDR3 is 13 amino acids long. With 3 bases removed from V and 10 bases from J, the gap between germline ends came to 10 bases. Per the germline V gene, CDR1 is MNHEY and CDR2 is SMNVEV (reference sequence). There are a few counts of this clone. Its antigen is unidentified. Other DNA variants within this sample encode the same CDR3. The receptor comes from a man aged 18 to 30 in good health. The chain joins TRBV27 to TRBJ1-6; possible D gene TRBD1, 5 bases. Sequenced material: memory CD4+ T cells sorted from blood. The subset denotes: CD45RA-negative fraction. CDR3 sequence reads: CASSLAGNSPLHF. The CDR3 DNA reads as TGTGCCAGCAGTTTGGCAGGGAACTCACCCCTCCACTTT.